One TCR beta chain is described in this entry. The data were obtained in a study of blood T cell repertoires in COVID-19. This table comes from immunoSEQ multiplex PCR, and its TCRdb copy is limited to in-frame clones, with some not included. This sample has a few hundred thousand clones, with approximately 90% found just once. J gave up 5 bases and V 6 bases, and 10 bases lay outside the gene matches. The CDR3 covers 15 residues. Per the germline V gene, CDR1 is MGHRA and CDR2 is YSYEKL. The clonotype comes from a man aged 18 to 30 with acute COVID-19. The rearrangement links TRBV4-1 to TRBJ1-5; TRBD1 agrees at 7 bases. Sequenced: PBMCs or T cells enriched from blood (not recorded which). The CDR3 spells CASSPDRSWDQPQHF. CDR3 coding DNA: TGCGCCAGCAGTCCGGACAGGAGTTGGGATCAGCCCCAGCATTTT.